The clone carrying this T cell receptor beta chain came up a few times. Its antigen is undetermined. The data originate from a study of T-cell reconstitution after alpha-beta-depleted transplantation in children. Study results and caveats: From surviving recipient T cells and thymic progenitors came the high day-60 TCRbeta diversity observed in some patients. The main origin of T-cell counts and diversity one year after transplant was newly produced T cells. By about two months after transplant, alpha-beta T cells reportedly arose from several hundred graft clones that had expanded.

Unique molecular identifiers were built into the TCRbeta library. TCRdb redid the calling of the PCR reads with MiXCR, one entry per CDR3 protein. This table has roughly 120,000 distinct CDR3 sequences, 23% appearing once. The clonotype originates from a male patient aged 2 to 9 who had a stem cell transplant for chronic granulomatous disease, so the T cells may come from the graft donor. The sequenced sample was PBMCs, mostly from graft donor cells, obtained 180 days after TCRalphabeta/CD19-depleted stem cell transplant.

CDR3 in DNA: TGTGCCAGCAGCGTCTCTTCTAGGAACGATTACGAGCAGTACTTC. Amino acid sequence: CASSVSSRNDYEQYF. This chain links TRBV9 with TRBJ2-7; D is uncertain. Germline loops: CDR1 SGDLS, CDR2 YYNGEE. The CDR3 spans 15 residues. V lost 2 bases to trimming and J lost 4 bases, with 16 bases between them.